One sample yielded the 27 T cell receptor beta chains listed below, sequenced in a study of T cell responses to AZD1222 COVID-19 vaccine. Produced via immunoSEQ multiplex PCR; TCRdb's table is partial and in-frame only. The repertoire includes 90,000 to 120,000 clones, roughly 90% of them detected once, and 6.6% sits in the top ten. Specimen: peripheral blood, collected on day 0 of AZD1222 vaccination. All receptors derive from an adult in good health.

The chain uses TRBV19 and TRBJ1-5, with 8 bases fitting TRBD1. CDR1 and CDR2 (germline): LNHDA, SQIVND (reference sequence). V lost 7 bases and J lost 6; bases outside the gene matches: 11. The CDR3 has 15 amino acids. CDR3 sequence reads: CASNTRGLNGQPQHF. CDR3 DNA: TGTGCCAGTAATACCAGGGGGCTTAATGGTCAGCCCCAGCATTTT.

The chain uses TRBV7-2 and TRBJ2-5; D may be TRBD1 (6 bases). The CDR3 has 14 amino acids. Germline CDR1 SGHTA, CDR2 FQGNSA. Trimming shortened V by 1 base and J by 2 bases, and 8 bases separated the two germline ends. Written as DNA, the CDR3 is TGTGCCAGCAGCTTAGTAAGGGGGCAAGAGACCCAGTACTTC. It yields the protein CASSLVRGQETQYF.

The V call is TRBV28, the J call TRBJ1-3; no definite D call. Trimming left V 2 bases short and J 0 bases short, with 5 bases between. CDR1 is MDHEN and CDR2 is SYDVKM in the germline V gene. The length of the CDR3 is 14 residues. This CDR3 is CASSLTVSGNTIYF. The CDR3 nucleotides are TGTGCCAGCAGTTTAACAGTCTCTGGAAACACCATATATTTT.

The count of this clone is one. The chain is built from TRBV19 and TRBJ2-1; 13 bases fit TRBD2. With 5 bases clipped from V and 0 bases from J, the junction kept 7 bases outside the gene matches. CDR1 and CDR2 (germline): LNHDA, SQIVND (reference sequence). There are 18 residues in the CDR3. The CDR3 region is CASSWGLAGSASYNEQFF. The CDR3 nucleotides are TGTGCCAGTAGTTGGGGACTAGCGGGATCCGCCTCCTACAATGAGCAGTTCTTC.

The genes are TRBV9 and TRBJ2-7; D may be TRBD1 (5 bases). CDR1 and CDR2 (germline): SGDLS, YYNGEE. CDR3 length equals 14 residues. V was trimmed by 6 bases and J by 2 bases, leaving 15 bases between them. The CDR3 is CASTPNLGPYEQYF. The CDR3 nucleotides read TGTGCCAGCACACCTAATTTGGGGCCCTACGAGCAGTACTTC.

J is TRBJ1-4 and V is TRBV7-9; D is uncertain. This CDR3 has 16 amino acids. Trimming cost V 5 bases and J 0 bases, with 13 bases left between them. Germline values: CDR1 SEHNR, CDR2 FQNEAQ (reference sequence). The CDR3 nucleotides are TGTGCCAGCAGCCCCCAGAAGGTCTCAACTAATGAAAAACTGTTTTTT. Its protein is CASSPQKVSTNEKLFF.

The chain employs TRBV5-1 and TRBJ2-5, with D perhaps TRBD1 (5 bases). The ends were cut back, 0 bases at V and 1 base at J, with 16 bases in the middle. This CDR3 spans 17 amino acids. Germline V gives CDR1 SGHRS, CDR2 YFSETQ. The CDR3 DNA sequence: TGCGCCAGCAGCTTGGCCGAGGCAGGGTGGGGCCAAGAGACCCAGTACTTC. Its protein is CASSLAEAGWGQETQYF.

The rearrangement uses TRBV9 and TRBJ1-5; D unresolved. CDR1 is SGDLS, CDR2 YYNGEE, per germline. The CDR3 runs 15 residues. Trimming stripped 2 bases from V and 2 bases from J, with 11 bases between. CDR3 sequence: CASSVRDSGNQPQHF. The CDR3 nucleotides are TGTGCCAGCAGCGTTCGTGATTCGGGCAATCAGCCCCAGCATTTT.

This clone was counted only a few times. J is TRBJ1-4 and V is TRBV19; unclear D gene. Trimming removed 7 bases at V and 8 bases at J, with 11 bases between. The CDR3 is 12 residues long. Germline V gene lookup returns CDR1 LNHDA and CDR2 SQIVND (reference sequence). The chain's CDR3 is CASTRTREKLFF. CDR3 DNA sequence: TGTGCCAGTACGAGAACGAGGGAAAAACTGTTTTTT.

This clone was detected only once. The chain couples TRBV11-1 to TRBJ2-1; D gene uncertain. The CDR3 loop spans 15 amino acids. Germline loops: CDR1 SGHAT, CDR2 FQDESV (reference sequence). V lost 2 bases, J lost 0 bases, and 8 bases lay in between. CDR3 nucleotide sequence: TGTGCCAGCAGCTTACCCACACTCTCCTACAATGAGCAGTTCTTC. Translation: CASSLPTLSYNEQFF.

This clone was counted once. The chain uses TRBV7-2 and TRBJ2-1; 9 nucleotides match TRBD1. Trimming took 3 bases from V and 1 from J; bases not matched to a gene: 7. The CDR3 runs to 17 residues. CDR1 SGHTA and CDR2 FQGNSA come from the germline V gene. This CDR3 is CASSFSSQGASYNEQFF. CDR3 coding DNA: TGTGCCAGCAGCTTTTCGTCACAGGGGGCTTCCTACAATGAGCAGTTCTTC.

The chain has TRBV27 and TRBJ2-5; D ambiguous. The CDR3 spans 12 residues. Between the trimmed V and J ends, which lost 6 bases and 0 bases, there was a span of 5 bases. Per the germline V gene, CDR1 is MNHEY and CDR2 is SMNVEV (reference sequence). This CDR3 reads CASRANQETQYF. As DNA, the CDR3 is TGTGCCAGCAGGGCTAACCAAGAGACCCAGTACTTC.

The V and J genes are TRBV7-6 and TRBJ2-2; 10 nucleotides match TRBD2. There are 17 residues in the CDR3. J was trimmed by 6 bases and V by 3 bases; bases with no gene match: 10. Germline loops: CDR1 SGHVS, CDR2 FNYEAQ. The CDR3 protein is CASSLSGRAEKAGELFF. CDR3 coding DNA: TGTGCCAGCAGCTTGAGCGGGAGGGCCGAGAAGGCCGGGGAGCTGTTTTTT.

This chain connects TRBV29-1 to TRBJ1-1, with 7 bases aligning to TRBD1. V was pared by 5 bases and J by 2 bases, with 14 bases of the junction left unmatched. Germline CDR1 reads SQVTM; CDR2 reads ANQGSEA. The length of the CDR3 is 16 residues. The CDR3 region is CSVLGTEEDLNTEAFF. Written as DNA, the CDR3 is TGCAGCGTTCTCGGGACAGAGGAGGACCTCAACACTGAAGCTTTCTTT.

The chain combines TRBV4-2 with TRBJ1-2, with 9 bases that match TRBD1. Germline CDR1 reads LGHNA; CDR2 reads YNFKEQ. The CDR3 spans 16 residues. V was clipped by 3 bases and J by 0 bases; unmatched bases: 5. CDR3 nucleotide sequence: TGTGCCAGCAGCCAGGACAGGGGCGATACTAACTATGGCTACACCTTC. Translated, it gives CASSQDRGDTNYGYTF.

The rearrangement links TRBV28 to TRBJ1-2; perhaps TRBD1 as D (5 bases). CDR3 length: 12 amino acids. The V gene lost 9 bases and the J gene lost 0 bases, with 8 bases spanning the gap. CDR1 MDHEN and CDR2 SYDVKM come from the germline V gene. This CDR3 is CASQTANYGYTF. The CDR3 DNA follows: TGTGCCAGTCAGACAGCTAACTATGGCTACACCTTC.

The chain couples TRBV5-4 to TRBJ1-2; 7 bases match TRBD1. The germline V gene has CDR1 SGHNT and CDR2 YYREEE (reference sequence). The length of the CDR3 is 14 residues. V trimming: 1 base; J trimming: 8 bases; junction bases outside the gene matches: 8. The DNA for the CDR3 is TGTGCCAGCAGCTTGTGGACAGGCTCGGGGGGCTACACCTTC. Its translation is CASSLWTGSGGYTF.

The chain's CDR3 is CASSSGTAAEKLFF. CDR3 DNA: TGTGCCAGCAGCTCCGGGACAGCTGCTGAAAAACTGTTTTTT. This chain links TRBV7-2 with TRBJ1-4; 7 bases line up with TRBD1. The germline V gene has CDR1 SGHTA and CDR2 FQGNSA. Losses at the gene ends were 4 bases for V and 7 bases for J; bases not matched to a gene: 6. The CDR3 contains 14 residues.

The chain carries TRBV3-1 (or the pseudogene TRBV3-2) and TRBJ1-2, with a possible D match to TRBD1 (6 bases). V lost 7 bases and J lost 6, with 15 bases in between. Looked up from germline, CDR1 is LGHDT and CDR2 is YNNKEL (reference sequence). CDR3 length equals 13 residues. DNA of the CDR3: TGTGCCAGCAACCATGGGGGCGCGCATGGCTACACCTTC. Translated: CASNHGGAHGYTF.

The gene calls are TRBV2 and TRBJ1-6; D possibly corresponds to TRBD1 (5 bases). Germline-derived CDR1 and CDR2 are SNHLY and FYNNEI. Between the trimmed V and J ends, which lost 8 bases and 5 bases, there was a span of 13 bases. The CDR3 covers 14 residues. The CDR3 sequence: CASLRAPNNSPLHF. CDR3 coding DNA: TGTGCCAGCCTCAGGGCACCCAATAATTCACCCCTCCACTTT.

The chain uses TRBV14 and TRBJ1-5; 8 nucleotides line up with TRBD1. CDR3 length: 15 residues. J lost 4 bases, V lost 1 base, and 3 bases had no gene match. Per the germline V gene, CDR1 is SGHDN and CDR2 is FVKESK. The CDR3 bases are TGTGCCAGCAGCCAAGGACAGGGGCCGAATCAGCCCCAGCATTTT. This codes for CASSQGQGPNQPQHF.

Here the CDR3 DNA reads TGTGCCAGCAGCTTGGCAGGCACCGGGGAGCTGTTTTTT. This gives the protein CASSLAGTGELFF. The genes are TRBV5-6 and TRBJ2-2, with D hard to call. Trimming pared 0 bases from V and 4 bases from J, leaving 4 bases between. CDR1 and CDR2 from the germline V gene are SGHDT and YYEEEE. The CDR3 is 13 residues long. Filled out from reference TRBV5-6 and TRBJ2-2, the complete variable domain reads DAGVTQSPTHLIKTRGQQVTLRCSPKSGHDTVSWYQQALGQGPQFIFQYYEEEERQRGNFPDRFSGHQFPNYSSELNVNALLLGDSALYLCASSLAGTGELFFGEGSRLTVL.

The chain joins TRBV27 to TRBJ2-7, with TRBD2 identical over 13 bases. The V gene's germline CDR1 is MNHEY and CDR2 SMNVEV (reference sequence). V was clipped by 6 bases and J by 7 bases; unmatched bases: 9. The CDR3 has 15 residues. The CDR3 DNA sequence: TGTGCCAGCAGCACACTAGCGGGAGGGCCGCGGGAGCAGTACTTC. It translates to CASSTLAGGPREQYF.

The genes are TRBV2 and TRBJ1-6; D possibly corresponds to TRBD1 (5 bases). This CDR3 comprises 14 residues. Germline lookup yields CDR1 SNHLY and CDR2 FYNNEI. Trimming pared 4 bases from V and 7 bases from J, leaving 11 bases between. The CDR3 protein is CASSGGTGNSPLHF. As DNA, the CDR3 is TGTGCCAGCAGTGGAGGGACGGGGAATTCACCCCTCCACTTT.

The chain employs TRBV6-6 and TRBJ2-3; tentatively, D is TRBD1 or TRBD2 (5 bases each). The ends were cut back, 0 bases at V and 6 bases at J, with 10 bases in the middle. This CDR3 contains 14 residues. Germline V gene sequence: CDR1 MNHNY, CDR2 SVGAGI (reference sequence). CDR3 DNA sequence: TGTGCCAGCAGTTACTCGGGGGAGACGGATACGCAGTATTTT. Protein product: CASSYSGETDTQYF.

The sample holds one count of this clone. V gene TRBV14 combines with J gene TRBJ2-1; either TRBD1 or TRBD2 may supply D (6 bases each). Deletions cut 2 bases from V and 4 bases from J, with 12 bases between. The CDR3 is 15 amino acids. Germline V gives CDR1 SGHDN, CDR2 FVKESK. The CDR3 DNA sequence: TGTGCCAGCAGCCAAACCGGGGGCCCATACAATGAGCAGTTCTTC. Protein: CASSQTGGPYNEQFF.

This clone has a single count. The V call is TRBV19, the J call TRBJ1-3; D is possibly TRBD1 (5 bases). The CDR3 is made up of 14 amino acids. Trimming took 7 bases from V and 2 from J, leaving 12 bases between them. Germline V gene lookup returns CDR1 LNHDA and CDR2 SQIVND (reference sequence). The CDR3 reads CASMSRGAGNTIYF. In DNA, the CDR3 is TGTGCCAGTATGAGTCGAGGGGCTGGAAACACCATATATTTT.